These 27 T cell receptor beta chains share one sample of origin, sequenced in a study of regulatory T cells in long-lasting Graves disease. Time point of the sample: newly diagnosed GD, antithyroid drugs for less than 3 months. With RNA extracted from PBMCs as input, the TCR library was made. CDR3 regions were amplified by Arm-PCR using iRepertoire HTBI primers to build TCR beta libraries. MiXCR, run by TCRdb on the multiplex PCR reads, gives a single entry per CDR3 protein. The sample lists 350,000 to 450,000 distinct CDR3 sequences, about 15% occurring once. The data were also submitted as part of a second study, on T cells in Graves' hyperthyroidism and ophthalmopathy.

Here the sequenced sample was peripheral blood mononuclear cells (PBMCs), taken at new diagnosis, from a patient treated with antithyroid drugs. These receptors were obtained from a woman in her twenties or thirties with Graves disease.

In its sample, this clonotype was seen many times. V usage is TRBV27 and J usage is TRBJ2-3, with 11 bases matching TRBD2. Trimming took 3 bases from V and 3 from J; bases not matched to a gene: 11. CDR1 and CDR2 from the germline V gene are MNHEY and SMNVEV (reference sequence). This CDR3 has 18 residues. The CDR3, as DNA: TGTGCCAGCAGTTTTGTCGCACTAGCGGGAGTTGATACAGATACGCAGTATTTT. It encodes CASSFVALAGVDTDTQYF.

The V gene is TRBV29-1, the J gene TRBJ2-3; maybe TRBD1 (6 bases). V shed 7 bases and J shed 9 bases, with 17 bases lying between them. Germline V lookup: CDR1 SQVTM, CDR2 ANQGSEA. The CDR3 has 12 residues. The CDR3 bases are TGCAGCGCCCGGGACATCGGGTCGACGCAGTATTTT. The encoded protein is CSARDIGSTQYF.

Comment on this clonotype: This may be a read error: a much more frequent sequence differs by one nucleotide. The chain uses TRBV20-1 and TRBJ2-4, with a possible D match to TRBD1 (5 bases). Germline CDR1 is DFQATT and CDR2 is SNEGSKA (reference sequence). This CDR3 is built from 15 residues. The CDR3: CNAIVSKAQGNIQYF. CDR3 DNA sequence: TGCAATGCTATCGTCAGCAAAGCTCAGGGAAACATTCAGTACTTC.

This clonotype was counted only a few times. This chain joins TRBV5-5 and TRBJ2-3, with TRBD1 identical over 9 bases. This CDR3 is 14 amino acids long. Germline CDR1 SGHKS, CDR2 YYEKEE (reference sequence). After removal of 4 bases from V and 15 bases from J, the junction contained 15 bases not matched to a gene. CDR3 sequence reads: CASSPGDREGDGYF. The CDR3 region has the DNA TGTGCCAGCAGCCCCGGGGACAGGGAGGGAGATGGATATTTT.

DNA of the CDR3: TGTGCCAGCAGTTTTTTGGCTAGCGGGGCCACAGATACGCAGTATTTT. It encodes CASSFLASGATDTQYF. The chain employs TRBV12-3 or TRBV12-4 and TRBJ2-3; TRBD2 matches 9 bases. The CDR3 runs to 16 residues. The ends lost 3 bases at V and 2 bases at J; junction bases unmatched: 6.

On this clonotype itself: With a far larger clone one base away, a read error is the likely cause. This chain connects TRBV20-1 to TRBJ2-1; 12 positions match TRBD2. Trimming at V came to 6 bases and at J to 10 bases, leaving 7 bases not matched to a gene. Per the germline V gene, CDR1 is DFQATT and CDR2 is SNEGSKA (reference sequence). The CDR3 covers 13 residues. CDR3 in DNA: TGCAGTGCGCGGACTAGCGGGGCCTACGAGCAGTTCTTC. Encoded protein: CSARTSGAYEQFF.

This clonotype was detected many times. This chain links TRBV27 with TRBJ1-2, with D tentatively TRBD1 (5 bases). Germline V gene data show CDR1 as MNHEY and CDR2 as SMNVEV (reference sequence). Trimming removed 6 bases at V and 4 bases at J, with 9 bases between. This CDR3 spans 12 amino acids. CDR3 residues: CASRRDGYGYTF. DNA for the CDR3: TGTGCCAGCAGGCGGGACGGCTATGGCTACACCTTC.

This clonotype was counted at least ten times. This chain uses TRBV24-1 with TRBJ2-3; D call uncertain. V was clipped by 9 bases and J by 5 bases, with 14 bases between them. This CDR3 comprises 13 residues. The V gene's germline CDR1 is KGHDR and CDR2 SFDVKD. CDR3 sequence: CATEKADGDTQYF. The CDR3 DNA follows: TGTGCCACCGAGAAGGCGGATGGAGATACGCAGTATTTT.

This clonotype was detected ten times or more. This chain uses TRBV20-1 with TRBJ2-5, with D tentatively TRBD2 (5 bases). The CDR3 length is 15 residues. V lost 2 bases and J 3 bases, leaving 16 bases between the germline ends. The germline CDR1 and CDR2 sequences are DFQATT and SNEGSKA (reference sequence). CDR3 residues: CSARSIRAVKETQYF. The CDR3, as DNA: TGCAGTGCTAGATCAATCCGAGCGGTAAAAGAGACCCAGTACTTC.

V usage is TRBV30 and J usage is TRBJ2-3; 12 bases fit TRBD2. Per the germline V gene, CDR1 is GTSNPN and CDR2 is SVGIG (reference sequence). The CDR3 is 16 residues long. V dropped 6 bases and J dropped 2; count of bases not matched to a gene: 9. CDR3 DNA sequence: TGTGCCTGCACGTCCCGACTAGCGGGGGTCACAGATACGCAGTATTTT. It is translated as CACTSRLAGVTDTQYF.

The CDR3 sequence is CSARDPRTSGGGNEQFF. CDR3 DNA: TGCAGTGCTAGAGATCCGAGGACTAGCGGGGGGGGAAATGAGCAGTTCTTC. The genes are TRBV20-1 and TRBJ2-1; 15 bases are shared with TRBD2. V lost 0 bases and J lost 7; bases outside the gene matches: 7. This CDR3 comprises 17 residues. In germline, CDR1 is DFQATT, CDR2 SNEGSKA (reference sequence).

The chain couples TRBV5-5 to TRBJ1-2; possibly TRBD1 for D (5 bases). V was pared by 3 bases and J by 4 bases, with 16 bases between. CDR1 is SGHKS and CDR2 is YYEKEE in the germline V gene (reference sequence). The CDR3 runs 15 residues. CDR3 sequence: CASSSTPGGAYGYTF. Written as DNA, the CDR3 is TGTGCCAGCAGCTCCACCCCCGGAGGGGCCTATGGCTACACCTTC.

The chain carries TRBV12-5 and TRBJ2-2, with TRBD2 matching 9 bases. The germline V gene encodes CDR1 LGHNT and CDR2 FRNRAP. The V and J ends lost 1 base and 3 bases, in that order; junction bases with no gene match: 3. The CDR3 loop spans 16 amino acids. CDR3 amino acids: CASGLGLAGHTGELFF. The CDR3 bases are TGTGCTAGTGGTTTGGGCCTAGCGGGACACACCGGGGAGCTGTTTTTT.

In its sample, this clonotype was seen many times. V and J are TRBV20-1 and TRBJ2-7, with D possibly being TRBD2 (6 bases). V lost 6 bases and J lost 4, with 13 bases in between. The CDR3 runs 12 residues. CDR1 DFQATT and CDR2 SNEGSKA come from the germline V gene (reference sequence). This chain's CDR3 is CSANPGTYEQYF. The CDR3 bases are TGCAGTGCGAACCCTGGGACTTACGAGCAGTACTTC.

Turning to this clonotype: This could be a read error, since a much larger clone is one nucleotide away. The chain is built from TRBV3-1 and TRBJ1-2; D call uncertain. The germline gives CDR1 LGHDT, CDR2 YNNKEL (reference sequence). This CDR3 spans 14 amino acids. V dropped 5 bases and J dropped 2 bases, with 12 bases sitting between them. The CDR3 sequence is CASSIMSRNYGYTF. In DNA form, the CDR3 reads TGTGCCAGCAGCATCATGTCCAGAAACTATGGCTACACCTTC.

This clonotype has just a few counts. V usage is TRBV5-1 and J usage is TRBJ2-3; 7 bases fit TRBD2. This CDR3 spans 14 amino acids. The germline gives CDR1 SGHRS, CDR2 YFSETQ. The V and J ends lost 4 bases and 2 bases, in that order; junction bases with no gene match: 4. In DNA form, the CDR3 reads TGCGCCAGCAGCACCGGACTAGACACAGATACGCAGTATTTT. Translated: CASSTGLDTDTQYF.

This clonotype was counted ten times or more. This chain connects TRBV4-1 to TRBJ1-2; 9 bases line up with TRBD1. CDR1 MGHRA and CDR2 YSYEKL come from the germline V gene. J was trimmed by 6 bases and V by 3 bases; bases with no gene match: 5. The CDR3 is 14 amino acids. CDR3 loop: CASSQVRTGDGYTF. CDR3 nucleotides: TGCGCCAGCAGCCAGGTCCGGACAGGGGATGGCTACACCTTC.

CDR3 protein: CASTALFTDTQYF. The CDR3 DNA follows: TGTGCCAGTACAGCGTTATTTACAGATACGCAGTATTTT. The gene calls are TRBV19 and TRBJ2-3; D not resolved. Germline assignment: CDR1 LNHDA and CDR2 SQIVND (reference sequence). Trimming shortened V by 7 bases and J by 3 bases, and 11 bases separated the two germline ends. There are 13 residues in the CDR3.

The V and J genes are TRBV5-4 and TRBJ2-1; 8 bases fit TRBD2. V dropped 4 bases and J dropped 9; count of bases not matched to a gene: 12. Germline V gene lookup returns CDR1 SGHNT and CDR2 YYREEE (reference sequence). The CDR3 sequence is 15 residues long. The CDR3 sequence is CASSEGLGVVSEQFF. CDR3 bases: TGTGCCAGCAGCGAGGGACTAGGGGTAGTATCTGAGCAGTTCTTC. Supplemented by reference TRBV5-4 and TRBJ2-1, the full variable domain reads ETGVTQSPTHLIKTRGQQVTLRCSSQSGHNTVSWYQQALGQGPQFIFQYYREEENGRGNFPPRFSGLQFPNYSSELNVNALELDDSALYLCASSEGLGVVSEQFFGPGTRLTVL.

This clonotype was detected many times. The rearrangement links TRBV27 to TRBJ1-1, with a possible D match to TRBD1 (5 bases). Looked up from germline, CDR1 is MNHEY and CDR2 is SMNVEV (reference sequence). CDR3 length equals 15 residues. V lost 1 base, J lost 0 bases, and 9 bases lay in between. Written as DNA, the CDR3 is TGTGCCAGCAGTTTATTGCGGGGCTTGAACACTGAAGCTTTCTTT. Protein sequence: CASSLLRGLNTEAFF.

This clonotype was observed at least ten times. The CDR3 region has the DNA TGCCGGGCGGGAGATACGCAGTATTTT. Encoded protein: CRAGDTQYF. V is TRBV20-1 and J is TRBJ2-3, with D maybe TRBD2 (5 bases). Germline V gives CDR1 DFQATT, CDR2 SNEGSKA (reference sequence). The CDR3 length is 9 residues.

This clonotype was counted between two and nine times. The chain combines TRBV10-3 with TRBJ1-1; D not certain. Germline loops: CDR1 ENHRY, CDR2 SYGVKD. V lost 3 bases and J 1 base, leaving 12 bases between the germline ends. The CDR3 has 15 amino acids. The CDR3 nucleotides are TGTGCCATCAGTGAATCGCAGGCAAAGAACACTGAAGCTTTCTTT. It specifies CAISESQAKNTEAFF.

The chain couples TRBV20-1 to TRBJ2-1; TRBD2 matches 7 bases. Per germline, CDR1 DFQATT and CDR2 SNEGSKA (reference sequence). CDR3 length: 15 residues. J was trimmed by 5 bases and V by 3 bases; bases with no gene match: 10. CDR3 sequence (DNA): TGCAGTGCTAGTCGGTGGCTAGCGGCTAACAATGAGCAGTTCTTC. Protein sequence: CSASRWLAANNEQFF.

There are many counts of this clonotype. The CDR3 spells CASSEEVAGNYEQYF. The CDR3 region has the DNA TGTGCCAGCAGTGAAGAGGTAGCGGGGAACTACGAGCAGTACTTC. The J gene is TRBJ2-7, the V gene TRBV2; 8 bases are shared with TRBD2. This CDR3 region has 15 residues. The germline V gene has CDR1 SNHLY and CDR2 FYNNEI. The ends lost 1 base at V and 3 bases at J; junction bases unmatched: 5. The full variable domain, with the rest looked up from reference TRBV2 and TRBJ2-7, is EPEVTQTPSHQVTQMGQEVILRCVPISNHLYFYWYRQILGQKVEFLVSFYNNEISEKSEIFDDQFSVERPDGSNFTLKIRSTKLEDSAMYFCASSEEVAGNYEQYFGPGTRLTVT.

This clonotype was detected ten times or more. The chain links TRBV2 to TRBJ2-7; 9 nucleotides align to TRBD1. V was pared by 6 bases and J by 6 bases, with 3 bases of the junction left unmatched. CDR1 is SNHLY and CDR2 is FYNNEI in the germline V gene. The CDR3 contains 12 residues. The CDR3 loop reads CASRGTGFEQYF. CDR3 sequence (DNA): TGTGCCAGCAGGGGGACAGGGTTCGAGCAGTACTTC.

This clonotype came up many times. The chain is built from TRBV20-1 and TRBJ2-7, with D possibly being TRBD2 (5 bases). This CDR3 has 11 amino acids. Deletions cut 5 bases from V and 3 bases from J, with 8 bases between. Germline-derived CDR1 and CDR2 are DFQATT and SNEGSKA (reference sequence). The CDR3 loop reads CSAHRDYEQYF. The DNA for the CDR3 is TGCAGTGCTCATCGGGACTACGAGCAGTACTTC.

This chain uses TRBV6-1 with TRBJ1-2; D is ambiguous. The CDR3 runs 12 residues. V was pared by 6 bases and J by 5 bases, with 10 bases between. The V gene's germline CDR1 is MNHNS and CDR2 SASEGT. CDR3 sequence: CASRHGGYGYTF. In nucleotides, the CDR3 is TGTGCCAGCAGGCACGGAGGGTATGGCTACACCTTC.